The sequence of this T cell receptor (beta chain) was determined in a study of CD8+CD57+ T cells in acquired aplastic anemia. On the study more broadly: The DNA of sorted CD4+ and CD8+ cells averaged 3.2 ug.

This clonotype was detected ten times or more. Its antigen remains unknown. The CDR3 has 13 residues. Trimming took off 2 bases at V and 6 bases at J, with 5 bases between the two ends. Per germline, CDR1 MNHEY and CDR2 SMNVEV (reference sequence). TCR beta VDJ and CDR3 were profiled, and genomic DNA was the template. TCRdb re-called the reads through MiXCR, storing one row per CDR3 protein. The repertoire holds fewer than 250,000 distinct CDR3 sequences, with roughly 56% as singletons. Study-level results: Patients and controls turned out to have 25 to 30 CD8+ CDR3 sequences in common.

Sequenced sample: sorted CD4+, CD8+, or CD8+CD57+ T cells (not recorded which) from PBMCs. The clonotype was recovered from a human donor in good health, serving as a control. This sequence joins TRBV27 and TRBJ1-6; unclear D gene. In DNA form, the CDR3 reads TGTGCCAGCAGTTTAAGGGTTAATTCACCCCTCCACTTT. This sequence encodes CASSLRVNSPLHF.